Below are 22 T cell receptor beta chains sequenced from a single sample in a study of cytomegalovirus exposure and HLA in healthy donors. The PCR was carried out with 60 Vbeta primers and 13 Jbeta primers. Method: immunoSEQ multiplex PCR; TCRdb's copy keeps in-frame clones and lacks some. The sample has over 120,000 clones, approximately 80% seen once. The sample consisted of PBMCs. These receptors were taken from a male donor in good health and CMV-seronegative.

The CDR3 region is CASSLGTRSGYEQYF. Here the CDR3 DNA reads TGTGCCAGCAGCTTAGGGACTAGGTCGGGCTACGAGCAGTACTTC. The chain recombines TRBV11-2 with TRBJ2-5; TRBD2 agrees at 7 bases. The J call may not be correct, given that the DNA end is closer to TRBJ2-7. Germline lookup yields CDR1 SGHAT and CDR2 FQNNGV. The CDR3 covers 15 residues.

The V call is TRBV25-1, the J call TRBJ1-4; perhaps TRBD1 as D (5 bases). There are 16 residues in the CDR3. The V and J ends lost 3 bases and 0 bases respectively, with 11 bases between them. Germline V gene sequence: CDR1 MGHDK, CDR2 SYGVNS. The CDR3 nucleotides are TGTGCCAGCAGTGATTATATACAGGCAACTAATGAAAAACTGTTTTTT. Its translation: CASSDYIQATNEKLFF.

This rearrangement joins TRBV7-2 to TRBJ2-5, with a possible D match to TRBD2 (6 bases). The germline CDR1 and CDR2 sequences are SGHTA and FQGNSA. CDR3 size: 15 residues. V was trimmed by 1 base and J by 2 bases, leaving 11 bases between them. The CDR3 nucleotides are TGTGCCAGCAGCTTAGGCGGACTAAAACAAGAGACCCAGTACTTC. This translates into CASSLGGLKQETQYF.

The V gene is TRBV21-1, the J gene TRBJ2-1; TRBD2 reflects the table's D call only, with no check against the DNA. TRBV21-1 constitutes a pseudogene. The CDR3 has 16 amino acids. CDR3 DNA sequence: TGTGCCAGCAGCAAAGGACTAGCGGGAGGGAAGGCGGGGCAGTTCTTC. Its translation is CASSKGLAGGKAGQFF.

The chain has TRBV6-5 and TRBJ2-7, with D possibly TRBD1 on 6 matching bases. Germline assignment: CDR1 MNHEY and CDR2 SVGAGI. The V end was cut by 10 bases, the J end by 3 bases, with 16 bases between. The CDR3 is 13 residues long. In nucleotides, the CDR3 is TGTGCCACCTTCGCGGCAGGGGACTACGAGCAGTACTTC. Its translation: CATFAAGDYEQYF.

The chain is built from TRBV19 and TRBJ2-5; 7 bases are shared with TRBD1. The CDR3 runs to 13 residues. The V and J ends lost 7 bases and 2 bases, in that order; junction bases with no gene match: 4. The V gene's germline CDR1 is LNHDA and CDR2 SQIVND (reference sequence). The CDR3 DNA follows: TGTGCCAGTAAACCGGGACAGCAAGAGACCCAGTACTTC. Translating gives CASKPGQQETQYF.

The chain links TRBV9 to TRBJ2-1; 13 bases are a match to TRBD2. The CDR3 sequence is 20 residues long. Per the germline V gene, CDR1 is SGDLS and CDR2 is YYNGEE. With V trimmed by 0 bases and J by 0 bases, 9 bases remained unmatched. DNA for the CDR3: TGTGCCAGCAGCGTAGGCCTTGGACTAGCGGGGGTTAGCTCCTACAATGAGCAGTTCTTC. Its translation: CASSVGLGLAGVSSYNEQFF.

The V and J genes are TRBV19 and TRBJ1-1; perhaps TRBD1 as D (6 bases). The CDR3 contains 14 residues. Germline loops: CDR1 LNHDA, CDR2 SQIVND (reference sequence). V gave up 6 bases and J gave up 2 bases, with 13 bases separating them. The CDR3 nucleotides are TGTGCCAGTAGAGACAGGTCCCTAAACACTGAAGCTTTCTTT. As protein: CASRDRSLNTEAFF.

The chain carries TRBV10-2 and TRBJ2-3; possible D gene TRBD2, 6 bases. The V end was cut by 6 bases, the J end by 0 bases, with 16 bases between. Germline V gene lookup returns CDR1 WSHSY and CDR2 SAAADI. The CDR3 is 16 amino acids. The CDR3 DNA follows: TGCGCCAGCAGGACCCGGGCTAGCGTCAGCACAGATACGCAGTATTTT. Translated, it gives CASRTRASVSTDTQYF.

This chain uses TRBV6-1 with TRBJ2-1; the match to TRBD2 covers 9 bases. Trimming cost V 4 bases and J 12 bases; bases outside gene matches: 10. The CDR3 sequence is 14 residues long. The germline CDR1 and CDR2 sequences are MNHNS and SASEGT. The CDR3 spells CASSVDSGGTTQFF. The CDR3 nucleotides are TGTGCCAGCAGTGTCGATAGCGGGGGAACGACGCAGTTCTTC.

The chain recombines TRBV19 with TRBJ2-7; D may be TRBD2 (5 bases). This CDR3 is built from 15 residues. Germline V gives CDR1 LNHDA, CDR2 SQIVND (reference sequence). Trimming left V 5 bases short and J 6 bases short, with 20 bases between. The CDR3 here is CASSPRSGKVGEQYF. CDR3 sequence (DNA): TGTGCCAGTAGTCCCCGTTCCGGGAAGGTAGGCGAGCAGTACTTC.

The chain employs TRBV19 and TRBJ1-2; D not resolved. There are 14 residues in the CDR3. The V gene's germline CDR1 is LNHDA and CDR2 SQIVND (reference sequence). Trimming took 1 base from V and 2 from J, leaving 8 bases between them. The CDR3 here is CASSIADLNYGYTF. Here the CDR3 DNA reads TGTGCCAGTAGTATAGCGGACTTAAACTATGGCTACACCTTC.

The V and J genes are TRBV19 and TRBJ2-7; D is perhaps TRBD1 (5 bases). This CDR3 contains 13 residues. Germline V CDR1 and CDR2: LNHDA, SQIVND (reference sequence). The V gene lost 4 bases and the J gene lost 2 bases, with 9 bases spanning the gap. CDR3 sequence: CASSTDSTYEQYF. In nucleotides, the CDR3 is TGTGCCAGTAGTACCGACAGTACCTACGAGCAGTACTTC.

The rearrangement joins TRBV5-1 to TRBJ1-2, with D possibly TRBD1 on 6 matching bases. Trimming shortened V by 4 bases and J by 8 bases, and 18 bases separated the two germline ends. The CDR3 is made up of 14 amino acids. Germline V gene lookup returns CDR1 SGHRS and CDR2 YFSETQ. CDR3 coding DNA: TGCGCCAGCAGCGGGGGACAAAAGGAGGCGGGCTACACCTTC. It translates to CASSGGQKEAGYTF.

The rearrangement links TRBV25-1 to TRBJ2-7; maybe TRBD1 (5 bases). Trimming removed 3 bases from V and 0 bases from J, with 9 bases in between. The CDR3 is made up of 14 amino acids. Germline CDR1 MGHDK, CDR2 SYGVNS. The DNA of the CDR3 is TGTGCCAGCAGTGATAATCAGGGCTCCTACGAGCAGTACTTC. Protein product: CASSDNQGSYEQYF.

This clone was seen a single time. V is TRBV7-9 and J is TRBJ2-7; no clear D gene. This CDR3 contains 14 residues. Trimming cost V 0 bases and J 0 bases, with 6 bases left between them. Germline CDR1 is SEHNR and CDR2 is FQNEAQ (reference sequence). DNA of the CDR3: TGTGCCAGCAGCTTAGCTAAGAGCTCCTACGAGCAGTACTTC. Its translation is CASSLAKSSYEQYF.

The CDR3 here is CASSYSPGGNGGYTF. The CDR3 coding sequence is TGTGCCAGCAGTTACTCGCCAGGGGGGAACGGTGGCTACACCTTC. The chain couples TRBV6-6 to TRBJ1-2; 7 bases match TRBD1. Germline-derived CDR1 and CDR2 are MNHNY and SVGAGI (reference sequence). V trimming: 0 bases; J trimming: 7 bases; junction bases outside the gene matches: 8. The CDR3 loop spans 15 amino acids.

The chain couples TRBV7-6 to TRBJ1-5; TRBD1 aligns across 9 bases. CDR3 size: 15 residues. Trimming cost V 5 bases and J 4 bases; bases outside gene matches: 6. From germline, CDR1 is SGHVS and CDR2 FNYEAQ. This chain's CDR3 is CASSTGTGLNQPQHF. The CDR3 DNA reads TGTGCCAGCAGCACCGGGACAGGGCTTAATCAGCCCCAGCATTTT.

The rearrangement links TRBV5-5 to TRBJ1-1; 7 positions match TRBD1. J lost 4 bases, V lost 0 bases, and 6 bases had no gene match. Germline values: CDR1 SGHKS, CDR2 YYEKEE (reference sequence). The CDR3 runs to 15 residues. Here the CDR3 DNA reads TGTGCCAGCAGCTTGGGGAACAGGGGAGGCACTGAAGCTTTCTTT. Protein sequence: CASSLGNRGGTEAFF.

This CDR3 reads CASSQESVGGLAKNIQYF. As DNA, the CDR3 is TGTGCCAGCAGCCAAGAGTCTGTGGGAGGCTTAGCCAAAAACATTCAGTACTTC. V gene TRBV14 combines with J gene TRBJ2-4, with a possible D match to TRBD2 (6 bases). With 0 bases removed from V and 0 bases from J, the gap between germline ends came to 15 bases. Per the germline V gene, CDR1 is SGHDN and CDR2 is FVKESK. The CDR3 loop spans 18 amino acids.

The genes are TRBV15 and TRBJ1-5, with 7 bases lining up with TRBD1. This CDR3 contains 14 residues. The trim removed 5 bases at V and 6 bases at J, leaving 7 bases unmatched. The germline CDR1 and CDR2 sequences are LNHNV and YYDKDF (reference sequence). The CDR3 sequence is CATSPQGTAQPQHF. DNA for the CDR3: TGTGCCACCAGCCCACAGGGGACGGCTCAGCCCCAGCATTTT.

CDR3 in amino acids: CASSPTGERTYNEQFF. The CDR3 DNA follows: TGTGCCAGCAGCCCCACAGGGGAAAGGACCTACAATGAGCAGTTCTTC. The chain has TRBV5-4 and TRBJ2-1; TRBD1 aligns across 7 bases. The CDR3 contains 16 residues. Unmatched junction bases numbered 9, after V lost 4 bases and J lost 2 bases. Germline V gene data show CDR1 as SGHNT and CDR2 as YYREEE (reference sequence). Complete variable domain (other parts from reference TRBV5-4 and TRBJ2-1): ETGVTQSPTHLIKTRGQQVTLRCSSQSGHNTVSWYQQALGQGPQFIFQYYREEENGRGNFPPRFSGLQFPNYSSELNVNALELDDSALYLCASSPTGERTYNEQFFGPGTRLTVL.